This TCR beta chain was found in a study of blood T cell repertoires in COVID-19. Study-level information: Italy, Spain and the United States were the sources of the convalescent and acute COVID-19 samples. In each case, the material was cDNA or gDNA derived from T cells, B-cell-depleted T cells, or PBMCs.

Germline V lookup: CDR1 MNHEY, CDR2 SVGAGI. V shed 7 bases and J 2 bases; nucleotides not matched to a gene: 7. The CDR3 has 15 residues. Original data processing: Using reference gene primer amplification, nucleated cell counts were estimated. Some clones are missing from TCRdb's copy, which holds only in-frame ones; the method was immunoSEQ multiplex PCR. Clone size and V and J calls were adopted from that table, with D and trimming inferred from the DNA. The data contain tens of thousands of clones, around 86% of them singletons. This clonotype was sampled from an older woman with acute or convalescent COVID-19. The V and J genes are TRBV6-5 and TRBJ1-2; 10 bases line up with TRBD1. The sample was peripheral blood. The CDR3 region is CASTTLGQGNYGYTF. CDR3 coding DNA: TGTGCCAGCACCACCCTGGGACAGGGGAACTATGGCTACACCTTC.